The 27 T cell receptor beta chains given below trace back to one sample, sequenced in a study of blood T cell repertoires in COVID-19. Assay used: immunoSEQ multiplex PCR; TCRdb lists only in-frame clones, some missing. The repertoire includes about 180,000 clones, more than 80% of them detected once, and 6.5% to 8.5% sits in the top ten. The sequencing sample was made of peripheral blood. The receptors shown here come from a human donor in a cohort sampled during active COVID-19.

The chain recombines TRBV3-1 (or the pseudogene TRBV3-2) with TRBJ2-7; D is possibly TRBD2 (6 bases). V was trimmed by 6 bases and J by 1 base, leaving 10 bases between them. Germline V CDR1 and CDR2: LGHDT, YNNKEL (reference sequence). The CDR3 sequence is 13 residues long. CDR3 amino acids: CASRGGRSYEQYF. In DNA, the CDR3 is TGTGCCAGCAGAGGAGGGAGGTCCTACGAGCAGTACTTC.

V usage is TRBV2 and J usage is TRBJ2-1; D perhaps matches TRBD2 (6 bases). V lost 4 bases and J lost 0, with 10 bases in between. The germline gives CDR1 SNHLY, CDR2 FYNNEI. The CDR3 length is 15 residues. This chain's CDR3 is CASSVLARSYNEQFF. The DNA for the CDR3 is TGTGCCAGCAGTGTTCTAGCGCGCTCCTACAATGAGCAGTTCTTC.

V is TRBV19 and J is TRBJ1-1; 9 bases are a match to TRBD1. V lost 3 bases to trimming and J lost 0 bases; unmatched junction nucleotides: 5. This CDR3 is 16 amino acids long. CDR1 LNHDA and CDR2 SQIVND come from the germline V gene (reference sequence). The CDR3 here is CASSIGTGRVNTEAFF. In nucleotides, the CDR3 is TGTGCCAGTAGTATCGGGACAGGGAGGGTGAACACTGAAGCTTTCTTT. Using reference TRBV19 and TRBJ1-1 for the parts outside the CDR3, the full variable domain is DGGITQSPKYLFRKEGQNVTLSCEQNLNHDAMYWYRQDPGQGLRLIYYSQIVNDFQKGDIAEGYSVSREKKESFPLTVTSAQKNPTAFYLCASSIGTGRVNTEAFFGQGTRLTVV.

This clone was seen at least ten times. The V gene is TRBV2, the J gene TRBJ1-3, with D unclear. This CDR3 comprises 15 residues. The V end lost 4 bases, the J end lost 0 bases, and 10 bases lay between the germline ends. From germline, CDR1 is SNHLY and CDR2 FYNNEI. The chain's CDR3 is CASSVGLNSGNTIYF. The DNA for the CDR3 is TGTGCCAGCAGTGTTGGGCTGAACTCTGGAAACACCATATATTTT.

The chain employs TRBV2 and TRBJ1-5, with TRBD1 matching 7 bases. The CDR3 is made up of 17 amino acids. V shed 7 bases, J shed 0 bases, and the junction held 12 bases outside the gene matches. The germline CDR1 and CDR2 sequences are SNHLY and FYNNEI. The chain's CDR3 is CASKPGTAILSNQPQHF. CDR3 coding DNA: TGTGCCAGCAAGCCCGGGACAGCTATACTTAGCAATCAGCCCCAGCATTTT.

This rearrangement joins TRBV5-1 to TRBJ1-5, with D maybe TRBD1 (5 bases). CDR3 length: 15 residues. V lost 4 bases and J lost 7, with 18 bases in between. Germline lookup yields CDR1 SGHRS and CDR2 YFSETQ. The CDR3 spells CASSPDGGLTQPQHF. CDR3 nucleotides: TGCGCCAGCAGCCCGGACGGGGGACTGACGCAGCCCCAGCATTTT.

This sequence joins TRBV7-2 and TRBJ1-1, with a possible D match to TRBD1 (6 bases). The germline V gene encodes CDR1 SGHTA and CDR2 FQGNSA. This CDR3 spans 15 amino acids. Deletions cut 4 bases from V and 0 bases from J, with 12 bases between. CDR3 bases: TGTGCCAGCAGCTGGGGCGGACAGATGAACACTGAAGCTTTCTTT. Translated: CASSWGGQMNTEAFF.

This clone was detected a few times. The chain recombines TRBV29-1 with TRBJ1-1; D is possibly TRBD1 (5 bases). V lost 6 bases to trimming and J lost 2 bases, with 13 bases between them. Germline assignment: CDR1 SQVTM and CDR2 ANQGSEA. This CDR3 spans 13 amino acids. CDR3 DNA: TGCAGCGTGGGGGGGTACACTAACACTGAAGCTTTCTTT. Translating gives CSVGGYTNTEAFF.

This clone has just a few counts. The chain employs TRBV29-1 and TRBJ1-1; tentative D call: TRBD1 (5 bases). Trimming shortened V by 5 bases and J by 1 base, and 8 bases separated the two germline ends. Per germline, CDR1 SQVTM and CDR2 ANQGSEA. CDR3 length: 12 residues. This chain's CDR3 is CSVLQENTEAFF. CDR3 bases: TGCAGCGTTTTACAGGAGAACACTGAAGCTTTCTTT.

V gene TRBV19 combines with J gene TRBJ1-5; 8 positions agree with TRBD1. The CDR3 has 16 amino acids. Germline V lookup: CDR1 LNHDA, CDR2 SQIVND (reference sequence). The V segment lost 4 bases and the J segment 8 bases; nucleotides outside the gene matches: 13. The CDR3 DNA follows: TGTGCCAGTAGTAAGCCGACAGGGGATCTTAAGGAGCCCCAGCATTTT. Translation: CASSKPTGDLKEPQHF.

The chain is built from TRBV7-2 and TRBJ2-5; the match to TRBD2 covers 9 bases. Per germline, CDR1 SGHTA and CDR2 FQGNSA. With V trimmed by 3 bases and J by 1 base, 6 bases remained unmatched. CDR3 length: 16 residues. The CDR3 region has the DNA TGTGCCAGCAGCTTTAACAGCGGGGGGACCCAAGAGACCCAGTACTTC. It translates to CASSFNSGGTQETQYF.

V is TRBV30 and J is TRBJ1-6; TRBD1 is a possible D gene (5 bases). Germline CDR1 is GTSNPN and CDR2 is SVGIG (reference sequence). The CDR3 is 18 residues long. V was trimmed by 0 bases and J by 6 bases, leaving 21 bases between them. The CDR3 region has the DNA TGTGCCTGGAGTGTACAGGTTGGCGGCCTTATCGGTAATTCACCCCTCCACTTT. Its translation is CAWSVQVGGLIGNSPLHF.

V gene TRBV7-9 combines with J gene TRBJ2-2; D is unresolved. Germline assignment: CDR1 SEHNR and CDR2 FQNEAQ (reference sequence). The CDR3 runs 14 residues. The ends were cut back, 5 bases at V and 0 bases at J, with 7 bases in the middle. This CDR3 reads CASSPTTNTGELFF. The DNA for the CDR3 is TGTGCCAGCAGCCCCACAACGAACACCGGGGAGCTGTTTTTT.

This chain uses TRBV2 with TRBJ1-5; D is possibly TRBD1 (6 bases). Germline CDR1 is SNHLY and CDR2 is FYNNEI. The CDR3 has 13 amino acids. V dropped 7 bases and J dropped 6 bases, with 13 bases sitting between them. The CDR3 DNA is TGTGCCAGCACCGGGGGGGCAGGTCAGCCCCAGCATTTT. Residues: CASTGGAGQPQHF.

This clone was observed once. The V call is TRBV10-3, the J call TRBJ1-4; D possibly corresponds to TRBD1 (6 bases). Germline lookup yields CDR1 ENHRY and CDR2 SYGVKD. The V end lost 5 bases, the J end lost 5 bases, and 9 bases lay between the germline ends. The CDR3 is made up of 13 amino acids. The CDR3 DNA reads TGTGCCATCAGTTTTGGACAGAATGAAAAACTGTTTTTT. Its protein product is CAISFGQNEKLFF.

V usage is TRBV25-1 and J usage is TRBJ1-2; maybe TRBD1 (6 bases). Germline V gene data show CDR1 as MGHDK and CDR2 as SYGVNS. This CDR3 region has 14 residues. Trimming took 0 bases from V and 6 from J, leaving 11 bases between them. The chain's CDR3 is CASSEYGAGDGYTF. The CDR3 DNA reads TGTGCCAGCAGTGAATATGGAGCAGGGGATGGCTACACCTTC.

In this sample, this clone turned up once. CDR3 protein: CAWSTGRGTEAFF. CDR3 nucleotides: TGTGCCTGGAGTACGGGTCGGGGCACTGAAGCTTTCTTT. V usage is TRBV30 and J usage is TRBJ1-1; D gene ambiguous. CDR1 and CDR2 from the germline V gene are GTSNPN and SVGIG (reference sequence). V gave up 2 bases and J gave up 4 bases, with 11 bases separating them. The CDR3 has 13 amino acids.

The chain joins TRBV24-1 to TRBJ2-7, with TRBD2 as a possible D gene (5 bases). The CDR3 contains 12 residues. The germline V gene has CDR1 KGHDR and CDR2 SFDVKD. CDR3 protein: CVWRRLSYEQYF. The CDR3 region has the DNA TGTGTTTGGAGACGACTATCCTACGAGCAGTACTTC.

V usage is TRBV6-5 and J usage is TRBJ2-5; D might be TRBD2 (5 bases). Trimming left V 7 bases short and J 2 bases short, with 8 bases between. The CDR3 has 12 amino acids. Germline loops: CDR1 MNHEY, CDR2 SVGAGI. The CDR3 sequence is CASMRDQETQYF. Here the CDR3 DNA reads TGTGCCAGCATGAGGGATCAAGAGACCCAGTACTTC.

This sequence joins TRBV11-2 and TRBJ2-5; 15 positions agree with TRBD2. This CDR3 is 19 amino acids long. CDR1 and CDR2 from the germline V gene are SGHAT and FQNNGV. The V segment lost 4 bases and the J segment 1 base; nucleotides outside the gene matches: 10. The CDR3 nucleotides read TGTGCCAGCAGCTCCCCTTGGACTAGCGGGGGGGCGTCCCAAGAGACCCAGTACTTC. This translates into CASSSPWTSGGASQETQYF.

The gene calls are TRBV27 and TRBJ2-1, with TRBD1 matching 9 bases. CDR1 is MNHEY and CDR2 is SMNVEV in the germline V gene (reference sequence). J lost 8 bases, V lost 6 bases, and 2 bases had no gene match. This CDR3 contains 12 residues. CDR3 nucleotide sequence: TGTGCCAGCAGAGGACAGGGGTATGAGCAGTTCTTC. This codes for CASRGQGYEQFF.

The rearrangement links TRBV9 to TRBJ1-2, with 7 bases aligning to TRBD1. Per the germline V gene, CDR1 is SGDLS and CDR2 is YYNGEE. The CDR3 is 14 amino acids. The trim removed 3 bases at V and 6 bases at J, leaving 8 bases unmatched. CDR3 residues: CASSAIQGRDGYTF. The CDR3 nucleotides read TGTGCCAGCAGCGCTATACAGGGGCGGGATGGCTACACCTTC.

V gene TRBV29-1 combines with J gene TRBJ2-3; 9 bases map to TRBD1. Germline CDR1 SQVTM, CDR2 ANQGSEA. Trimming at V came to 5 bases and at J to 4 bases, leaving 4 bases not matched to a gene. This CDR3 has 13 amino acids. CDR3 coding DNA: TGCAGCGTTCAGGGACAGGGTTCAGATACGCAGTATTTT. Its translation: CSVQGQGSDTQYF.

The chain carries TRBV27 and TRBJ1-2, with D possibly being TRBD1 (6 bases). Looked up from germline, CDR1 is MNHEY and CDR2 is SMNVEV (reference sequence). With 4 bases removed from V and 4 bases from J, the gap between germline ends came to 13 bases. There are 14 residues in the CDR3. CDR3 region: CASSSSDSSYGYTF. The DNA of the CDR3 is TGTGCCAGCAGTTCCTCGGACAGTTCCTATGGCTACACCTTC.

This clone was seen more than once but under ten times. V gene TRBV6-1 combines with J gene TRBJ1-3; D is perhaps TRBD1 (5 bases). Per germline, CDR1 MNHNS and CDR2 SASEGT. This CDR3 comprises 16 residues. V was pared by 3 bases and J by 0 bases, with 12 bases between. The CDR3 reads CASSETVLGSGNTIYF. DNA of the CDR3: TGTGCCAGCAGTGAGACAGTTTTGGGCTCTGGAAACACCATATATTTT.

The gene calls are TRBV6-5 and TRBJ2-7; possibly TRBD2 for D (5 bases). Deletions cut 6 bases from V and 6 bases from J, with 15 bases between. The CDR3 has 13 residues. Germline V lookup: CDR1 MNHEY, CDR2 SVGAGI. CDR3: CASRSQRAGEQYF. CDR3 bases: TGTGCCAGCAGGTCCCAACGTGCGGGCGAGCAGTACTTC.

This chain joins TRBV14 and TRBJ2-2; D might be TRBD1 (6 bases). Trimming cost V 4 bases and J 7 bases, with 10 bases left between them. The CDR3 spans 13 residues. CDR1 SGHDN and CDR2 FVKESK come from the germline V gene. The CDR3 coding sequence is TGTGCCAGCAGCCTAGCCAGGGGCGGGGAGCTGTTTTTT. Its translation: CASSLARGGELFF.